Below, 17 T cell receptor beta chains from the same sample are listed, as sequenced in a study of response to subunit inactivated influenza vaccine. TCRdb independently ran MiXCR on the RT-PCR reads; one entry per CDR3 protein. The sample includes 500,000 to 550,000 distinct CDR3 sequences, less than 8% of them seen just once. Sequencing used PBMCs from blood, obtained about 24 months after vaccination. These receptors were taken from a man between 50 and 69 years old who received an inactivated influenza vaccine.

A few counts support this clonotype. The chain links TRBV4-3 to TRBJ2-1; D remains unclear. The germline V and J ends were trimmed by 1 base and 2 bases, with 12 bases remaining between them. Germline loops: CDR1 LGHNA, CDR2 YSLEER. The CDR3 is made up of 16 amino acids. The CDR3 reads CASSQVGWGTYNEQFF. The CDR3 DNA reads TGCGCCAGCAGCCAAGTTGGGTGGGGAACCTACAATGAGCAGTTCTTC.

The rearrangement uses TRBV20-1 and TRBJ2-5; D ambiguous. The CDR3 runs to 14 residues. In germline, CDR1 is DFQATT, CDR2 SNEGSKA (reference sequence). Trimming took off 1 base at V and 5 bases at J, with 14 bases between the two ends. The CDR3 DNA follows: TGCAGTGCTAGAGTCCAGGCGGCTCGGGAGACCCAGTACTTC. It translates to CSARVQAARETQYF.

This clonotype was seen a handful of times. The chain uses TRBV6-2 or TRBV6-3 and TRBJ2-7; D gene unclear. Trimming cost V 5 bases and J 0 bases, with 11 bases left between them. Per germline, CDR1 MNHEY and CDR2 SVGEGT. The CDR3 has 14 amino acids. As DNA, the CDR3 is TGTGCCAGCAGTCTCCGGGTGCCCTCCTACGAGCAGTACTTC. It specifies CASSLRVPSYEQYF.

The V gene is TRBV7-9, the J gene TRBJ2-1; TRBD1 might be the D (7 bases). The CDR3 has 12 residues. Trimming removed 8 bases at V and 6 bases at J, with 11 bases between. Per the germline V gene, CDR1 is SEHNR and CDR2 is FQNEAQ (reference sequence). CDR3 sequence reads: CASGQGGNEQFF. CDR3 sequence (DNA): TGTGCCAGCGGGCAGGGGGGCAATGAGCAGTTCTTC.

V is TRBV10-3 and J is TRBJ2-7; TRBD2 matches at 9 bases. This CDR3 comprises 13 residues. V shed 9 bases and J 0 bases; nucleotides not matched to a gene: 3. Germline V lookup: CDR1 ENHRY, CDR2 SYGVKD. The CDR3 nucleotides are TGTGCCATTCGAGCGGGAGGCTCCTACGAGCAGTACTTC. Translation: CAIRAGGSYEQYF.

The DNA of the CDR3 is TGTGCCAGCAGCCAATCACGAGGGGACCAGTACTTC. The encoded protein is CASSQSRGDQYF. This sequence joins TRBV3-1 and TRBJ2-5; tentatively, D is TRBD1 or TRBD2 (5 bases each). V was cut by 2 bases and J by 10 bases, with 11 bases left in between. The CDR3 spans 12 residues. In germline, CDR1 is LGHDT, CDR2 YNNKEL (reference sequence).

This chain uses TRBV7-9 with TRBJ2-3; 10 bases align to TRBD2. Germline V gene data show CDR1 as SEHNR and CDR2 as FQNEAQ (reference sequence). J lost 1 base, V lost 3 bases, and 4 bases had no gene match. The CDR3 is 16 residues long. CDR3 sequence reads: CASSFYGTSGTDTQYF. The DNA for the CDR3 is TGTGCCAGCAGCTTCTACGGGACTAGCGGCACAGATACGCAGTATTTT.

The V call is TRBV7-2, the J call TRBJ2-2; no firm D call. V lost 6 bases, J lost 3 bases, and 8 bases lay in between. The CDR3 is made up of 13 amino acids. Per the germline V gene, CDR1 is SGHTA and CDR2 is FQGNSA. The DNA of the CDR3 is TGTGCCAGCAGACAAGACTACACCGGGGAGCTGTTTTTT. Its protein product is CASRQDYTGELFF. Complete variable domain (other parts from reference TRBV7-2 and TRBJ2-2): GAGVSQSPSNKVTEKGKDVELRCDPISGHTALYWYRQSLGQGLEFLIYFQGNSAPDKSGLPSDRFSAERTGGSVSTLTIQRTQQEDSAVYLCASRQDYTGELFFGEGSRLTVL.

This clonotype was detected ten times or more. The chain couples TRBV5-1 to TRBJ1-1; 9 nucleotides match TRBD1. The V gene's germline CDR1 is SGHRS and CDR2 YFSETQ. V was pared by 2 bases and J by 5 bases, with 7 bases of the junction left unmatched. The CDR3 is 15 residues long. The CDR3 spells CASSFTGTGRTEAFF. DNA for the CDR3: TGCGCCAGCAGCTTCACCGGGACAGGGAGGACTGAAGCTTTCTTT.

The chain uses TRBV6-2 or TRBV6-3 and TRBJ2-1; TRBD2 is a possible D gene (7 bases). This CDR3 region has 16 residues. Germline V CDR1 and CDR2: MNHEY, SVGEGT. V lost 6 bases to trimming and J lost 3 bases, with 18 bases between them. In DNA, the CDR3 is TGTGCCAGCAGCCAAGGGGGGGAGAGACGCTACAATGAGCAGTTCTTC. Amino acid sequence: CASSQGGERRYNEQFF.

This clonotype showed up just a few times. The V gene is TRBV28, the J gene TRBJ2-3, with D possibly matching TRBD2 (6 bases). CDR1 is MDHEN, CDR2 SYDVKM, per germline. The CDR3 covers 16 residues. Trimming shortened V by 3 bases and J by 0 bases, and 13 bases separated the two germline ends. CDR3 sequence: CASSFSSGPSTDTQYF. DNA for the CDR3: TGTGCCAGCAGTTTCTCCAGCGGGCCTAGCACAGATACGCAGTATTTT.

This clonotype was recorded a few times. This chain uses TRBV4-1 with TRBJ1-4; 10 nucleotides agree with TRBD1. Germline V CDR1 and CDR2: MGHRA, YSYEKL. V was clipped by 6 bases and J by 8 bases; unmatched bases: 6. CDR3 length: 14 residues. The CDR3 sequence is CASSYDRGLEKLFF. CDR3 bases: TGCGCCAGCAGTTACGACAGGGGGCTAGAAAAACTGTTTTTT.

This chain uses TRBV6-5 with TRBJ2-2; TRBD1 aligns across 8 bases. Germline loops: CDR1 MNHEY, CDR2 SVGAGI. CDR3 size: 17 residues. The V gene end was trimmed by 0 bases and the J gene end by 3 bases; junction bases not matched to a gene: 6. CDR3 DNA: TGTGCCAGCAGTTACTCGAGGAGGACAGGGTACACCGGGGAGCTGTTTTTT. This encodes CASSYSRRTGYTGELFF.

This clonotype has just a few counts. The rearrangement joins TRBV11-2 to TRBJ2-3; a possible D gene is TRBD2 (5 bases). Trimming pared 1 base from V and 4 bases from J, leaving 12 bases between. This CDR3 region has 15 residues. The germline gives CDR1 SGHAT, CDR2 FQNNGV. CDR3 amino acids: CASSLAPRAADTQYF. The CDR3 DNA sequence: TGTGCCAGCAGCTTAGCTCCGCGGGCCGCAGATACGCAGTATTTT.

As regards this clonotype: This is likely a read error, given that the CDR3 carries no conserved phenylalanine or tryptophan at its end. The V and J genes are TRBV12-3 or TRBV12-4 and TRBJ2-1; no definite D call. V dropped 5 bases and J dropped 2 bases, with 13 bases sitting between them. CDR3 size: 15 residues. The CDR3 spells CASSGPFPAYNEQFI. CDR3 nucleotides: TGTGCCAGCAGTGGCCCTTTCCCCGCCTACAATGAGCAGTTCATC.

This clonotype was detected ten times or more. The chain has TRBV9 and TRBJ1-2; 7 bases are a match to TRBD1. V lost 5 bases, J lost 2 bases, and 6 bases stayed unmatched. The CDR3 runs 14 residues. The germline CDR1 and CDR2 sequences are SGDLS and YYNGEE. The DNA of the CDR3 is TGTGCCAGCAGTAGACAGGGACTGAACTATGGCTACACCTTC. Protein: CASSRQGLNYGYTF.

This clonotype was picked up many times. At one boundary the junction diverges from the germline segment, which might be a read error. The chain has TRBV9 and TRBJ2-2, with a tentative D call TRBD2 (5 bases). This CDR3 is 16 amino acids long. CDR1 SGDLS and CDR2 YYNGEE come from the germline V gene. The CDR3 is CASSARTARGDGEPFF. The CDR3 DNA reads TGTGCCAGCAGCGCCCGGACCGCCCGAGGTGACGGGGAGCCGTTTTTT.